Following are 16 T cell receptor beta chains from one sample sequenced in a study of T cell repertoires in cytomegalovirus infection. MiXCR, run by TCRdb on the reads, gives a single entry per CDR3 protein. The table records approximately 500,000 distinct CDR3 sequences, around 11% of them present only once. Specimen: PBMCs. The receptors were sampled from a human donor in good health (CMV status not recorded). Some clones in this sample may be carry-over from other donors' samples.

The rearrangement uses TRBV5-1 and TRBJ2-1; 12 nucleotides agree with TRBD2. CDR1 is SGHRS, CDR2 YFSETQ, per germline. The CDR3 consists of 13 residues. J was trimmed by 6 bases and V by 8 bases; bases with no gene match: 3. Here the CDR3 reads CASGLAGSNEQFF. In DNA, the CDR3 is TGCGCCAGTGGACTAGCGGGGAGCAATGAGCAGTTCTTC.

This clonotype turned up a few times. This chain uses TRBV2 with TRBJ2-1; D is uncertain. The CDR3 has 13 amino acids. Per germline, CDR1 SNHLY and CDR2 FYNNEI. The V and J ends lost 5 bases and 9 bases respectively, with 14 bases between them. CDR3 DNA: TGTGCCAGCAGTCCTGAAGGTATAGGTGAGCAGTTCTTC. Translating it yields CASSPEGIGEQFF.

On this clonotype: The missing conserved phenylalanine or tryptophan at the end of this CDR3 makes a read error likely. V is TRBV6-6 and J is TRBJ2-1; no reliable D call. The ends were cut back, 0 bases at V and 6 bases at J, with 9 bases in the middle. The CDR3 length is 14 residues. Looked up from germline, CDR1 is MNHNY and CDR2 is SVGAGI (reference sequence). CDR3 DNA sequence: TGTGCCAGCAGTTACTCGTCCACACGCAATGAGCAGTTCCTC. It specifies CASSYSSTRNEQFL.

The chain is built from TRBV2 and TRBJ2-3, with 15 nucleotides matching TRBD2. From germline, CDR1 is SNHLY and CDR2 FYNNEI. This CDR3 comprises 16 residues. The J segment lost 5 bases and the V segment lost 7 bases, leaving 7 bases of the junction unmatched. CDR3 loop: CASIRTSGGAGDTQYF. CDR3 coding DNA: TGTGCCAGCATTCGGACTAGCGGGGGGGCAGGAGATACGCAGTATTTT. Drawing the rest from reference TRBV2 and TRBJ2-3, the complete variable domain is EPEVTQTPSHQVTQMGQEVILRCVPISNHLYFYWYRQILGQKVEFLVSFYNNEISEKSEIFDDQFSVERPDGSNFTLKIRSTKLEDSAMYFCASIRTSGGAGDTQYFGPGTRLTVL.

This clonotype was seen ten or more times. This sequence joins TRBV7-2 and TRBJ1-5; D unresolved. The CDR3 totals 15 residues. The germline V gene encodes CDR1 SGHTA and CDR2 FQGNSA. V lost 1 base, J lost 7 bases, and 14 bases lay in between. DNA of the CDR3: TGTGCCAGCAGCTTAGAGTGGGGTCTCGTGCAGCCCCAGCATTTT. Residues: CASSLEWGLVQPQHF.

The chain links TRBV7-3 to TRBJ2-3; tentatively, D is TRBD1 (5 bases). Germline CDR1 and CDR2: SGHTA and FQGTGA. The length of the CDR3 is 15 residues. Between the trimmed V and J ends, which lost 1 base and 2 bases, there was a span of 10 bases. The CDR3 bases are TGTGCCAGCAGCTTAAATGCAGGGCCCACAGATACGCAGTATTTT. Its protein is CASSLNAGPTDTQYF.

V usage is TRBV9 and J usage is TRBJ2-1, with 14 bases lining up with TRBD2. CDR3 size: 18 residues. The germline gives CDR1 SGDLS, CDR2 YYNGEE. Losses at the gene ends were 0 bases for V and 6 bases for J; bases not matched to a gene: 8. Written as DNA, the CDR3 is TGTGCCAGCAGCGTAGGGGGACTAGCGGGAGTTGGGCTCAATGAGCAGTTCTTC. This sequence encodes CASSVGGLAGVGLNEQFF. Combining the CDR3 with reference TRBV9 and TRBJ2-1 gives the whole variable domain DSGVTQTPKHLITATGQRVTLRCSPRSGDLSVYWYQQSLDQGLQFLIQYYNGEERAKGNILERFSAQQFPDLHSELNLSSLELGDSALYFCASSVGGLAGVGLNEQFFGPGTRLTVL.

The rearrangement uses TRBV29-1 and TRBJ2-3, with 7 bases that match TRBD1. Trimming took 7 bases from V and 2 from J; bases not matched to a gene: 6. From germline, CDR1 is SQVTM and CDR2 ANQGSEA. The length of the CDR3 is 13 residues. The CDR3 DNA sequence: TGCAGCGGCCGACAGGGATCCACAGATACGCAGTATTTT. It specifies CSGRQGSTDTQYF.

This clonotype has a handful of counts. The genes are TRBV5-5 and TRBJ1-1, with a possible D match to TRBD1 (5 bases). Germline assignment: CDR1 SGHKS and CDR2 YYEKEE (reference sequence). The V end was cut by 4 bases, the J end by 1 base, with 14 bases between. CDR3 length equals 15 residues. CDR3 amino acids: CASSPIGGGNTEAFF. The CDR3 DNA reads TGTGCCAGCAGCCCGATTGGTGGGGGGAACACTGAAGCTTTCTTT.

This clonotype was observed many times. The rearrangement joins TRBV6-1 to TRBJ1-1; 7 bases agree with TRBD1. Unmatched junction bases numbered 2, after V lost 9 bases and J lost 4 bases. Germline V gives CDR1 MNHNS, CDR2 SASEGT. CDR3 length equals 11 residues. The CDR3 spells CASRGPTEAFF. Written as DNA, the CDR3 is TGTGCCAGTAGGGGGCCCACTGAAGCTTTCTTT.

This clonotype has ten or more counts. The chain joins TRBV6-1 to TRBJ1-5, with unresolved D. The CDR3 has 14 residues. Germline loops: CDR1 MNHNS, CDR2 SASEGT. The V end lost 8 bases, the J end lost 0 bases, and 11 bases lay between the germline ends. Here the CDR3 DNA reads TGTGCCAGCTGGAAGCTCTATAGCAATCAGCCCCAGCATTTT. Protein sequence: CASWKLYSNQPQHF.

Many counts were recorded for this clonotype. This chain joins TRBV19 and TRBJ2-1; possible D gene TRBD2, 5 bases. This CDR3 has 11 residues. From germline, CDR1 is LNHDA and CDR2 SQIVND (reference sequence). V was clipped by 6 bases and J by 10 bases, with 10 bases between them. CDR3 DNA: TGTGCCAGTAGCGACTATCTGGAGCAGTTCTTC. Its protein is CASSDYLEQFF.

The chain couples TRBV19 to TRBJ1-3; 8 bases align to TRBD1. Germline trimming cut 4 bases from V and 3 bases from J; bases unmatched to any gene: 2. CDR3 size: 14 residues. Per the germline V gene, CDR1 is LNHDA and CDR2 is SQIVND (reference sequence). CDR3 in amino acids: CASSTGGNGNTIYF. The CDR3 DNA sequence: TGTGCCAGTAGTACAGGGGGCAATGGAAACACCATATATTTT.

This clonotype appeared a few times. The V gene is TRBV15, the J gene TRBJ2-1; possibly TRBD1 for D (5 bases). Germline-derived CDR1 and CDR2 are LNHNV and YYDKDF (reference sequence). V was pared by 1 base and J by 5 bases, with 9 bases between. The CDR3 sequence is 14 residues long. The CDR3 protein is CATSRGGSHNEQFF. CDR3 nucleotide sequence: TGTGCCACCAGCAGAGGGGGCAGCCACAATGAGCAGTTCTTC.

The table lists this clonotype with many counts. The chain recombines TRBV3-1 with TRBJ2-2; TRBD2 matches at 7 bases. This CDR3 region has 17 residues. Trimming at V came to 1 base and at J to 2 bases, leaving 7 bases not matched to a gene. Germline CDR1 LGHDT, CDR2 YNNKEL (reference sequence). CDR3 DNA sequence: TGTGCCAGCAGCCAAGGGGGAGGGCGAGGAAACACCGGGGAGCTGTTTTTT. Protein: CASSQGGGRGNTGELFF.

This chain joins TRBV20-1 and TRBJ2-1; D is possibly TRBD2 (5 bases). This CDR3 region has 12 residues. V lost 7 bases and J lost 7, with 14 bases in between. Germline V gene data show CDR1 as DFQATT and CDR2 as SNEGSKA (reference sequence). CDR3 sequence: CSGQEAPNEQFF. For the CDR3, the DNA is TGCAGTGGTCAGGAGGCACCAAATGAGCAGTTCTTC.